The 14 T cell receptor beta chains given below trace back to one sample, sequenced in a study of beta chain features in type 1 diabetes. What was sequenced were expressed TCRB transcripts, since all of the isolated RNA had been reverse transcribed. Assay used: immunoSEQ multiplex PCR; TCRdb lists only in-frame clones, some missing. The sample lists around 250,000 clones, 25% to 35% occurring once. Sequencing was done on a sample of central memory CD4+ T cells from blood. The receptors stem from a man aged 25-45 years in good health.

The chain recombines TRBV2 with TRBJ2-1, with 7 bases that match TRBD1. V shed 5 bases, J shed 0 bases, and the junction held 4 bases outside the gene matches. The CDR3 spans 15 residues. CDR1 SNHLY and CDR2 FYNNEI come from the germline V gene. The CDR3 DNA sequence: TGTGCCAGCAGTCCACAGGGGCCCTCCTACAATGAGCAGTTCTTC. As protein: CASSPQGPSYNEQFF.

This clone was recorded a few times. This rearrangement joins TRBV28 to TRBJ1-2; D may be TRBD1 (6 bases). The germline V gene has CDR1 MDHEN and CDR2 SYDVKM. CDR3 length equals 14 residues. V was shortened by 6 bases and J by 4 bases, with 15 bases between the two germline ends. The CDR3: CASRAMGQIYGYTF. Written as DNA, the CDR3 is TGTGCCAGCAGGGCCATGGGACAAATCTATGGCTACACCTTC.

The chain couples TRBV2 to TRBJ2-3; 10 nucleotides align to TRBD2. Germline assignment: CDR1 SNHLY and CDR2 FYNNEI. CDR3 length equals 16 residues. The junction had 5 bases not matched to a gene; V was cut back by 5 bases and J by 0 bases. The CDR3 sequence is CASSTGTSVSTDTQYF. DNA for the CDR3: TGTGCCAGCAGTACCGGGACTAGCGTCAGCACAGATACGCAGTATTTT.

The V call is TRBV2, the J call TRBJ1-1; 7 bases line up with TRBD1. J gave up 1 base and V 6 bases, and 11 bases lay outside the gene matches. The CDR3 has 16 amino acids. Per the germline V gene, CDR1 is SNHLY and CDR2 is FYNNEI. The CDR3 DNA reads TGTGCCAGCAGATCTGCGCTGACAGGGACGAACACTGAAGCTTTCTTT. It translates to CASRSALTGTNTEAFF.

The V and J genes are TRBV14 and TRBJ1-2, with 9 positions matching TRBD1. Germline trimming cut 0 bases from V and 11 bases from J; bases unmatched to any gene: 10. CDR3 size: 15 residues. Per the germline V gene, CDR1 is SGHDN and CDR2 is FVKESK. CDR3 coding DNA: TGTGCCAGCAGCCAAGATTCACCCGGGACAGGGAGTTACACCTTC. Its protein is CASSQDSPGTGSYTF.

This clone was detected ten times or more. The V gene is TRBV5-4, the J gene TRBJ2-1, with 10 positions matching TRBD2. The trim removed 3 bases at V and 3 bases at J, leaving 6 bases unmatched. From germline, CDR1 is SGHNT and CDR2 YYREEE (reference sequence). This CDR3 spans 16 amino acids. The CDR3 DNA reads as TGTGCCAGCAGCTCCCTAGCGGGAGTGGGCTACAATGAGCAGTTCTTC. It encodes CASSSLAGVGYNEQFF.

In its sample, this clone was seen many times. The CDR3 reads CASSWGQESTDTQYF. As DNA, the CDR3 is TGTGCCAGCAGCTGGGGACAGGAAAGCACAGATACGCAGTATTTT. V and J are TRBV5-5 and TRBJ2-3; 8 bases map to TRBD1. V lost 3 bases, J lost 0 bases, and 3 bases stayed unmatched. Germline assignment: CDR1 SGHKS and CDR2 YYEKEE (reference sequence). This CDR3 is built from 15 residues.

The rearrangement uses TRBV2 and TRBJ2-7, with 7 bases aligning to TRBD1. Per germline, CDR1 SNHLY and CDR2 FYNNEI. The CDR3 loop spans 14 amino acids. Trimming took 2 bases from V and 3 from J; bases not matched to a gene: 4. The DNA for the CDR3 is TGTGCCAGCAGTGAACTGGGACAGAACTACGAGCAGTACTTC. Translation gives CASSELGQNYEQYF.

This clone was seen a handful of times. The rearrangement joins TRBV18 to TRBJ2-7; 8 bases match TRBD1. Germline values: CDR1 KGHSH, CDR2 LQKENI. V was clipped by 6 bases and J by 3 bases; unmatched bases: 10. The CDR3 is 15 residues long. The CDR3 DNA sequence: TGTGCCAGCTCTCCTACCGGGACAGGACACTACGAGCAGTACTTC. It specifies CASSPTGTGHYEQYF. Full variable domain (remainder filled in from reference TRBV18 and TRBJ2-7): NAGVMQNPRHLVRRRGQEARLRCSPMKGHSHVYWYRQLPEEGLKFMVYLQKENIIDESGMPKERFSAEFPKEGPSILRIQQVVRGDSAAYFCASSPTGTGHYEQYFGPGTRLTVT.

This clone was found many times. Here the CDR3 DNA reads TGTGCCAGCAAGGGGGTTGGCAATGAGCAGTTCTTC. It specifies CASKGVGNEQFF. V is TRBV2 and J is TRBJ2-1; TRBD1 might be the D (6 bases). The CDR3 totals 12 residues. Germline CDR1 is SNHLY and CDR2 is FYNNEI. Trimming stripped 7 bases from V and 6 bases from J, with 10 bases between.

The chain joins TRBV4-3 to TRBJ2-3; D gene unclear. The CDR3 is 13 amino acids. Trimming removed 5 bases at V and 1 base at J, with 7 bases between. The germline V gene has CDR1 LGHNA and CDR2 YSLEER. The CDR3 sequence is CASSSLGTDTQYF. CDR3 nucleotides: TGCGCCAGCAGCTCTCTCGGCACAGATACGCAGTATTTT.

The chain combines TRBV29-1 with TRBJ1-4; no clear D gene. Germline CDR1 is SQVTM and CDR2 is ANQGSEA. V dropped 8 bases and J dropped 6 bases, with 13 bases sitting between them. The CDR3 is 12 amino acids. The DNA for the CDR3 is TGCAGCTCCCGGGCCCGGCATGAAAAACTGTTTTTT. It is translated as CSSRARHEKLFF.

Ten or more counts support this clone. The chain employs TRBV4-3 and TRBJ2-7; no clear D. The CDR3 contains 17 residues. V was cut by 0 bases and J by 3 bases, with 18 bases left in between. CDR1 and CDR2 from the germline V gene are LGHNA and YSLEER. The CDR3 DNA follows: TGCGCCAGCAGCCAAGAGTATGGGTCCGGCCGAGTCTACGAGCAGTACTTC. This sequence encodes CASSQEYGSGRVYEQYF.

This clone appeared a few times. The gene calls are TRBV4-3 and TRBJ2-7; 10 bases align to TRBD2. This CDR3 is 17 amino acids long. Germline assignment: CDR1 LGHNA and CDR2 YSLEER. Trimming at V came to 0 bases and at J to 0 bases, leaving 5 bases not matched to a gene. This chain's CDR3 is CASSQDLAGESSYEQYF. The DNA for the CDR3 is TGCGCCAGCAGCCAAGATCTAGCGGGGGAGAGCTCCTACGAGCAGTACTTC.